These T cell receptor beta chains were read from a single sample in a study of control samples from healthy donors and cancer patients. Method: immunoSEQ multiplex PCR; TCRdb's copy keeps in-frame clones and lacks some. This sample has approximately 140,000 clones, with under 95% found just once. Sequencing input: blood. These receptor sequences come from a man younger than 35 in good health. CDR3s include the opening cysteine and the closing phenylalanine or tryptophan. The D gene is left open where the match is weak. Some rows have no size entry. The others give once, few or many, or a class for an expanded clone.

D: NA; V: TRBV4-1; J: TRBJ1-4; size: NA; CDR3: CASSQVGGEKLFF; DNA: TGCGCCAGCAGCCAAGTGGGGGGAGAAAAACTGTTTTTT
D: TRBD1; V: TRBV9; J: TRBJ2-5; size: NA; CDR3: CASSERDWDRVLETQYF; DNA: TGTGCCAGCAGCGAACGCGACTGGGACAGGGTATTAGAGACCCAGTACTTC
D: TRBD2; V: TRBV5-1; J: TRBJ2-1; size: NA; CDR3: CASSLRLAGANEQFF; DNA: TGCGCCAGCAGCTTGAGACTAGCGGGAGCGAATGAGCAGTTCTTC
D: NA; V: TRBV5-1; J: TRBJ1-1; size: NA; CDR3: CASRIKGDTEAFF; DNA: TGCGCCAGCAGGATAAAGGGGGACACTGAAGCTTTCTTT
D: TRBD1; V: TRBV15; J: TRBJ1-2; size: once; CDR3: CATSRDRRAGGLAYGYTF; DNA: TGTGCCACCAGCAGAGATCGAAGGGCAGGGGGCTTGGCCTATGGCTACACCTTC
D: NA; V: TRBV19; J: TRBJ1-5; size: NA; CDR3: CASSRQRDQPQHF; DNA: TGTGCCAGTAGTCGACAGAGAGATCAGCCCCAGCATTTT
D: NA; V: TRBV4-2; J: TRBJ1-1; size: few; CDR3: CASSQERSSTEAFF; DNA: TGTGCCAGCAGCCAAGAAAGGAGCAGCACTGAAGCTTTCTTT
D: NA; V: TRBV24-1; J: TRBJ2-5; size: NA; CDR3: CATSDLDRPQETQYF; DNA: TGTGCCACCAGTGATTTGGACAGGCCTCAAGAGACCCAGTACTTC
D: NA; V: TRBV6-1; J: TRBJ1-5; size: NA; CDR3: CASTYTGNQPQHF; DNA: TGTGCCAGCACGTATACAGGGAATCAGCCCCAGCATTTT
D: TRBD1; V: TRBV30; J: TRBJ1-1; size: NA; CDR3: CAWRDRANTEAFF; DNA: TGTGCCTGGAGGGACAGGGCGAACACTGAAGCTTTCTTT
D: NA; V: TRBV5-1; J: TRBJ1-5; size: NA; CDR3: CASSLEGYSNQPQHF; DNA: TGCGCCAGCAGCTTGGAGGGCTATAGCAATCAGCCCCAGCATTTT
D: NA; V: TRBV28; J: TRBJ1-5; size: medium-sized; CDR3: CASKRIVFQPQHF; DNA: TGTGCCAGCAAACGAATCGTGTTTCAGCCCCAGCATTTT
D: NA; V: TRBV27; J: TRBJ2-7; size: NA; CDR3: CASSFSQGPYEQYF; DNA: TGTGCCAGCAGTTTTTCGCAGGGACCCTACGAGCAGTACTTC
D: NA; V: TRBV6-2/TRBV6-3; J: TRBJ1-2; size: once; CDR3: CASSGYRAYGYTF; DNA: TGTGCCAGCAGTGGCTACAGGGCCTATGGCTACACCTTC
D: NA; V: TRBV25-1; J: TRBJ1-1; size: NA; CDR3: CASSDDGQISEAFF; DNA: TGTGCCAGCAGTGATGACGGACAGATCTCTGAAGCTTTCTTT
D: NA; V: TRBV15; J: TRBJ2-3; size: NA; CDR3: CATSASEPGSSNTQYF; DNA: TGTGCCACCAGCGCCTCTGAGCCGGGCTCGAGTAATACGCAGTATTTT
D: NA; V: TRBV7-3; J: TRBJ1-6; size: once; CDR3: CASSSVASNSPLHF; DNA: TGTGCCAGCAGCTCCGTCGCCTCAAATTCACCCCTCCACTTT
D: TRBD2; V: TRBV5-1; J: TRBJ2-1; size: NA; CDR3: CASSLEASGINNEQFF; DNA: TGCGCCAGCAGCTTGGAAGCTAGCGGGATCAACAATGAGCAGTTCTTC
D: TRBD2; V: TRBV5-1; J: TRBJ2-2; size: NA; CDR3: CASSLGASGTTGELFF; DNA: TGCGCCAGCAGCTTGGGGGCTAGCGGGACTACCGGGGAGCTGTTTTTT
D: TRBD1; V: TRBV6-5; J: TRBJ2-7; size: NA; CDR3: CASRDRGSRIYEQYF; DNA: TGTGCCAGCAGGGACAGGGGGAGTCGGATCTACGAGCAGTACTTC
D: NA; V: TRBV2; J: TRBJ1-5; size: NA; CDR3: CASSKGQGGQPQHF; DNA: TGTGCCAGCAGTAAAGGTCAGGGAGGGCAGCCCCAGCATTTT
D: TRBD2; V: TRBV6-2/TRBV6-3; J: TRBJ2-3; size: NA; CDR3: CASSYSEGLAGAADTQYF; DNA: TGTGCCAGCAGTTACTCGGAGGGGCTAGCGGGAGCCGCAGATACGCAGTATTTT
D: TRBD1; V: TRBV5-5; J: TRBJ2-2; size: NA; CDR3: CASSLRDRDYAGELFF; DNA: TGTGCCAGCAGCCTACGGGACAGGGATTACGCCGGGGAGCTGTTTTTT
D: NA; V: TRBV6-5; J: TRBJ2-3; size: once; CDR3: CASKEQASEGIAQYF; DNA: TGTGCCAGCAAAGAACAGGCTTCCGAGGGTATAGCGCAGTATTTT
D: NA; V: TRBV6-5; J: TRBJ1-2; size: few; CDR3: CAVWVGVGYTF; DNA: TGTGCAGTTTGGGTAGGTGTTGGCTACACCTTC
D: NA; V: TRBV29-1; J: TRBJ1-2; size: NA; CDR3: CSVEGTEISNYGYTF; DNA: TGCAGCGTTGAAGGGACAGAAATATCTAACTATGGCTACACCTTC
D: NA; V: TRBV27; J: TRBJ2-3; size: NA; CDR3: CASSLFWTDTQYF; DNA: TGTGCCAGCAGTTTATTTTGGACAGATACGCAGTATTTT
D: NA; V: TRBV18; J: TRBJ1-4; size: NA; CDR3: CASSPDGQSIATNEKLFF; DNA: TGTGCCAGCTCACCGGATGGACAGTCAATTGCAACTAATGAAAAACTGTTTTTT
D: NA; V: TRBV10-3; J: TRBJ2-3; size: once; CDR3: CAIMATPSDTDTQYF; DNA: TGTGCCATCATGGCAACACCTTCCGACACAGATACGCAGTATTTT
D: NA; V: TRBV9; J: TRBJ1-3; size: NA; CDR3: CASSVDQAEGNTIYF; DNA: TGTGCCAGCAGCGTAGACCAAGCAGAAGGAAACACCATATATTTT
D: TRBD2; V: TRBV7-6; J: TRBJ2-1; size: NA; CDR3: CASSLDPAGVSYNEQFF; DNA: TGTGCCAGCAGCTTAGATCCAGCGGGGGTATCATACAATGAGCAGTTCTTC
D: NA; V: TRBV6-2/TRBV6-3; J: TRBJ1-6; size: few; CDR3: CASSTPTSPLHF; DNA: TGTGCCAGCAGTACCCCAACCTCACCCCTCCACTTT
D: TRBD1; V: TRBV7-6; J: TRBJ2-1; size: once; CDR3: CASSLGQGTYNEQFF; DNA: TGTGCCAGCAGCCTAGGACAGGGCACCTACAATGAGCAGTTCTTC
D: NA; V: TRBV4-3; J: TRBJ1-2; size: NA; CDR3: CASSQDETGFYGYTF; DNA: TGCGCCAGCAGCCAAGATGAAACAGGGTTCTATGGCTACACCTTC
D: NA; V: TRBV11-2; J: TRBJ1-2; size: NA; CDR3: CASSLDRDPSYTF; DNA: TGTGCCAGCAGCTTAGACAGGGACCCGAGCTACACCTTC
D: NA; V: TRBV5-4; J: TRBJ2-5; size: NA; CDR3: CASSPQAGPETQYF; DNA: TGTGCCAGCAGCCCCCAGGCGGGGCCGGAGACCCAGTACTTC
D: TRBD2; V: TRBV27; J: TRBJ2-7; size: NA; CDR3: CASSITSASSYEQYF; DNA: TGTGCCAGCAGCATAACTAGCGCGAGCTCCTACGAGCAGTACTTC
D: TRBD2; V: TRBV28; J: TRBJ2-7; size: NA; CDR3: CASRGGVGAYEQYF; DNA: TGTGCCAGCAGGGGGGGGGTGGGAGCCTACGAGCAGTACTTC
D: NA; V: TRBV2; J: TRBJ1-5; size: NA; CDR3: CASMGPSNQPQHF; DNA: TGTGCCAGCATGGGCCCAAGCAATCAGCCCCAGCATTTT
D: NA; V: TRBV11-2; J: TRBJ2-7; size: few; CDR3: CASSLTSTSEQYF; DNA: TGTGCCAGCAGCTTAACATCTACGTCCGAGCAGTACTTC
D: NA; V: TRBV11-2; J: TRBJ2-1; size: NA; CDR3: CASSHIRNEQFF; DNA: TGTGCCAGCAGCCACATAAGGAATGAGCAGTTCTTC
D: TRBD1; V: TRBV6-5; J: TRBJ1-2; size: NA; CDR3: CASREPGQVIGGYTF; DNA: TGTGCCAGCAGGGAGCCGGGACAGGTCATAGGCGGCTACACCTTC
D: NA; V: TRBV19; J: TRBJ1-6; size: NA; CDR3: CASSTKTVNSPLHF; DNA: TGTGCCAGTAGTACGAAGACAGTAAACTCACCCCTCCACTTT
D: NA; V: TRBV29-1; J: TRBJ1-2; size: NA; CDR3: CSVGGTGHYYGYTF; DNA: TGCAGCGTTGGCGGAACCGGACACTACTATGGCTACACCTTC
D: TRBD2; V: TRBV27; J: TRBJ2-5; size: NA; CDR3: CASSLMTSGDQETQYF; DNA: TGTGCCAGCAGTTTAATGACTAGCGGGGATCAAGAGACCCAGTACTTC
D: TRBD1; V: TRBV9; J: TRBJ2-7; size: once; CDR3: CASSARQGAHYEQYF; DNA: TGTGCCAGCAGCGCAAGACAGGGGGCCCATTACGAGCAGTACTTC
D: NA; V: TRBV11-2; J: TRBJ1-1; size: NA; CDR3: CASSLEVGTEAFF; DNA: TGTGCCAGCAGCTTAGAGGTGGGCACTGAAGCTTTCTTT
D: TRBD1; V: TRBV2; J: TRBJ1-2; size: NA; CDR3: CASTGQGSRRIGYTF; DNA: TGTGCCAGCACAGGACAGGGGTCTAGAAGGATAGGCTACACCTTC
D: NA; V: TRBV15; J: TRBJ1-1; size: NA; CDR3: CATSRGPQGGTEAFF; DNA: TGTGCCACCAGCAGAGGCCCGCAAGGGGGCACTGAAGCTTTCTTT
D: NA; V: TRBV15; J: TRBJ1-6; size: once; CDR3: CATSRDYSSYNSPLHF; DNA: TGTGCCACCAGCAGGGACTATAGCTCCTATAATTCACCCCTCCACTTT
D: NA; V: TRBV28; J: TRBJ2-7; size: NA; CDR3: CASSSGRGIDEQYF; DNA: TGTGCCAGCAGTTCAGGGAGGGGGATCGACGAGCAGTACTTC
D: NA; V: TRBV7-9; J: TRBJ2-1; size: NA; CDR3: CASSPPGNRASRNEQFF; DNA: TGTGCCAGCAGCCCACCTGGGAACAGGGCGAGTAGAAATGAGCAGTTCTTC
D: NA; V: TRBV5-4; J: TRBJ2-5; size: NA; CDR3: CASSSVEQEETQYF; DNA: TGTGCCAGCAGCTCCGTCGAGCAGGAAGAGACCCAGTACTTC